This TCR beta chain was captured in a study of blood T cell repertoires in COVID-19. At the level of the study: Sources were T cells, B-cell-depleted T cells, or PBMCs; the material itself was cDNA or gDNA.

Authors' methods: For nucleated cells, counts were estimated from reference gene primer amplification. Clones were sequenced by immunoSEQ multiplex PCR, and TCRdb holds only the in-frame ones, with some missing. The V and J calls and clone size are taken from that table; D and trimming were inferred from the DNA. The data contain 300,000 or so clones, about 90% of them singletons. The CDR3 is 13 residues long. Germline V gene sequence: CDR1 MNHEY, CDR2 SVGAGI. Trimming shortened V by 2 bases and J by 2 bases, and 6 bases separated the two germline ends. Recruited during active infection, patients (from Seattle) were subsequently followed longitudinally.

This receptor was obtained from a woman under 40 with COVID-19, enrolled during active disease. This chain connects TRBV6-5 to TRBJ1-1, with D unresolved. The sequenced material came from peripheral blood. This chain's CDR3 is CASSYQVNTEAFF. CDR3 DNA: TGTGCCAGCAGTTACCAGGTTAACACTGAAGCTTTCTTT.